The 18 T cell receptor beta chains below come from one sample, sequenced in a study of T cell clonality in common variable immunodeficiency. Assay used: immunoSEQ multiplex PCR; TCRdb lists only in-frame clones, some missing. The sample includes about 39,000 clones, none of them occurring once. The sequencing sample was made of peripheral blood mononuclear cells. The receptor set was obtained from a person aged 18-69 years in good health.

This clone was counted ten times or more. The read finishes 3 residues shy of the CDR3 end, and the germline J gene is used to complete it. The chain is built from TRBV11-2 and TRBJ1-4; no reliable D call. The CDR3 loop spans 15 amino acids. Trimming took off 5 bases at V and 3 bases at J, with 13 bases between the two ends. Germline CDR1 reads SGHAT; CDR2 reads FQNNGV. The CDR3 region is CASSRAGKPNEKLFF. CDR3 DNA (partial): TGTGCCAGCAGCCGAGCGGGGAAACCTAATGAAAAA.

Many counts were recorded for this clone. The read finishes 3 residues shy of the CDR3 end, and the germline J gene is used to complete it. V usage is TRBV5-1 and J usage is TRBJ1-4; TRBD1 matches 7 bases. The germline CDR1 and CDR2 sequences are SGHRS and YFSETQ. The V gene end was trimmed by 0 bases and the J gene end by 8 bases; junction bases not matched to a gene: 4. The CDR3 length is 14 residues. Incomplete CDR3 DNA: TGCGCCAGCAGCTTGGCCGGACAGGAGGAAAAA. Translated: CASSLAGQEEK. The complete CDR3 sequence is CASSLAGQEEKLFF.

This clone was counted many times. From the germline J gene comes the end of the CDR3, since the read stops 3 residues before it. The chain couples TRBV28 to TRBJ1-2; TRBD1 matches at 9 bases. The CDR3 length is 15 residues. CDR1 is MDHEN, CDR2 SYDVKM, per germline. The V and J ends lost 7 bases and 4 bases, in that order; junction bases with no gene match: 10. CDR3 DNA (partial): TGTGCCAGCACCTACCGGGACAGGGCCCTCTATGGC. Translating gives CASTYRDRALYG. The whole CDR3 reads CASTYRDRALYGYTF.

This clone has ten or more counts. The read falls 3 residues short of the CDR3 end, and the missing part is taken from the germline J gene. This chain connects TRBV20-1 to TRBJ1-4, with D unresolved. The CDR3 consists of 13 residues. Trimming cost V 6 bases and J 8 bases, with 16 bases left between them. Germline CDR1 reads DFQATT; CDR2 reads SNEGSKA (reference sequence). CDR3 protein: CSAVGTVEEKLFF. Incomplete CDR3 DNA: TGCAGTGCCGTCGGCACAGTTGAAGAAAAA.

The table lists this clone with many counts. The CDR3 end lies 3 residues beyond the end of the read and is filled in from the germline J gene. The chain employs TRBV18 and TRBJ2-5; a possible D gene is TRBD2 (5 bases). The V gene's germline CDR1 is KGHSH and CDR2 LQKENI. The length of the CDR3 is 14 residues. The V end was cut by 3 bases, the J end by 5 bases, with 13 bases between. The CDR3 loop reads CASSPPAGRETQYF. The CDR3 DNA, read in part, is TGTGCCAGCTCACCCCCGGCGGGTAGGGAGACC.

This clone showed up many times. The CDR3 end is not reached by the read, which stops 3 residues before it; the germline J gene fills it in. The chain has TRBV4-1 and TRBJ1-4, with TRBD1 matching 8 bases. V shed 4 bases, J shed 8 bases, and the junction held 6 bases outside the gene matches. There are 14 residues in the CDR3. Germline CDR1 is MGHRA and CDR2 is YSYEKL. The CDR3 reads CASSRDRGGEKLFF. CDR3 DNA, as far as it was read: TGCGCCAGCAGCCGAGACAGGGGTGGCGAAAAA.

This clone was observed at least ten times. Sequencing ends 3 residues short of the CDR3 end; the germline J gene provides the rest. The chain couples TRBV7-8 to TRBJ1-3; tentative D call: TRBD1 (6 bases). Trimming stripped 5 bases from V and 6 bases from J, with 26 bases between. The CDR3 contains 18 residues. Germline lookup yields CDR1 SGHVS and CDR2 FQNEAQ. The covered CDR3 bases are TGTGCCAGCAGCCCCACCGGGGGGCGGACCGGACTCTTAAACACC. This sequence encodes CASSPTGGRTGLLNT. The CDR3 reads in full as CASSPTGGRTGLLNTIYF.

This clone was recorded many times. The read comes to an end 3 residues before the CDR3 does, leaving the germline J gene to fill in the end. This chain links TRBV14 with TRBJ2-5, with D perhaps matching TRBD1 (6 bases). This CDR3 has 13 amino acids. In germline, CDR1 is SGHDN, CDR2 FVKESK. Trimming pared 6 bases from V and 5 bases from J, leaving 13 bases between. The part of the CDR3 DNA that was read is TGTGCCAGCAGAGCCAGGGGCGATGAGACC. It specifies CASRARGDET. The entire CDR3 reads CASRARGDETQYF. Looking up the rest from reference TRBV14 and TRBJ2-5 gives the full variable domain: EAGVTQFPSHSVIEKGQTVTLRCDPISGHDNLYWYRRVMGKEIKFLLHFVKESKQDESGMPNNRFLAERTGGTYSTLKVQPAELEDSGVYFCASRARGDETQYFGPGTRLLVL.

This clone came up many times. Read coverage stops 3 residues before the CDR3 terminus; the germline J gene supplies the remainder. The chain is built from TRBV20-1 and TRBJ2-6, with TRBD2 matching 11 bases. Germline CDR1 reads DFQATT; CDR2 reads SNEGSKA (reference sequence). Unmatched junction bases numbered 6, after V lost 2 bases and J lost 0 bases. The CDR3 contains 18 residues. The CDR3 spells CSARPLAGGSSGANVLTF. Incomplete CDR3 DNA: TGCAGTGCTAGACCCCTAGCGGGAGGTTCCTCTGGGGCCAACGTC.

This clone was counted many times. Coverage ceases 3 residues before the CDR3 finishes, and the germline J gene fills in the end. V and J are TRBV7-8 and TRBJ2-7; weak D call: TRBD1 (5 bases). This CDR3 contains 18 residues. Germline V gene data show CDR1 as SGHVS and CDR2 as FQNEAQ. V was cut by 2 bases and J by 0 bases, with 20 bases left in between. CDR3 DNA, as far as it was read: TGTGCCAGCAGCTTACGACCCAATAAGGGGCCGACCTCCTACGAG. It yields the protein CASSLRPNKGPTSYE. The whole CDR3 protein is CASSLRPNKGPTSYEQYF.

This clone was detected ten times or more. The CDR3 is cut off 3 residues early in the read; its end comes from the germline J gene. Other DNA sequences in the same sample also yield this CDR3. This chain joins TRBV5-1 and TRBJ2-1, with D possibly being TRBD1 (5 bases). CDR3 length: 15 residues. Trimming stripped 3 bases from V and 0 bases from J, with 10 bases between. CDR1 and CDR2 from the germline V gene are SGHRS and YFSETQ. CDR3 residues: CASSSQGSSYNEQFF. The sequenced part of the CDR3 DNA is TGCGCCAGCAGCTCCCAGGGAAGCTCCTACAATGAG.

This clone was picked up a small number of times. The CDR3 goes on 3 residues after the read ends, and that part is filled in from the germline J gene. The chain joins TRBV2 to TRBJ2-3; 7 bases align to TRBD2. Germline CDR1 SNHLY, CDR2 FYNNEI. The CDR3 contains 13 residues. The part of the CDR3 DNA that was read is TGTGCCAGCAGCGAGGCCAGGCGGGAGACG. It translates to CASSEARRET. The whole CDR3 reads CASSEARRETQYF.

This clone was picked up many times. CDR3 loop: CASTSTVSGANVLTF. The sequenced part of the CDR3 DNA is TGTGCCAGCACCTCCACAGTGTCTGGGGCCAACGTC. The V gene is TRBV7-9, the J gene TRBJ2-6; D gene ambiguous. The read halts 3 residues ahead of the CDR3 end, with the missing end drawn from the germline J gene. Germline CDR1 is SEHNR and CDR2 is FQNEAQ (reference sequence). CDR3 length equals 15 residues. Deletions cut 7 bases from V and 1 base from J, with 11 bases between.

This clone was observed at least ten times. The observed sequence ends 3 residues before the CDR3 terminus, with the missing tail filled in from the germline J gene. The chain has TRBV23-1 and TRBJ2-7; 7 bases are a match to TRBD1. TRBV23-1 is identified as an open reading frame with a role that is uncertain. J was trimmed by 0 bases and V by 7 bases; bases with no gene match: 6. The CDR3 runs to 14 residues. The CDR3 bases that were read are TGCGCCAGCACCCGACAGGGCTGCTCCTACGAG. It codes for CASTRQGCSYE. The full CDR3 reads CASTRQGCSYEQYF.

As regards this clone: The missing CDR3 end, 3 residues past where the read stops, is filled in from the germline J gene. V gene TRBV7-6 combines with J gene TRBJ1-6; D is undetermined. CDR1 and CDR2 from the germline V gene are SGHVS and FNYEAQ. V was trimmed by 3 bases and J by 6 bases, leaving 6 bases between them. This CDR3 is 13 amino acids long. CDR3 sequence: CASSFNPNSPLHF. The part of the CDR3 DNA that was read is TGTGCCAGCAGCTTCAATCCTAATTCACCC.

This clone was found many times. The missing CDR3 end, 3 residues past where the read stops, is filled in from the germline J gene. This chain uses TRBV7-2 with TRBJ2-5; no firm D call. The CDR3 length is 13 residues. CDR1 and CDR2 from the germline V gene are SGHTA and FQGNSA. V was cut by 0 bases and J by 5 bases, with 7 bases left in between. This CDR3 is CASSLARWETQYF. The covered CDR3 bases are TGTGCCAGCAGCTTAGCGCGTTGGGAGACC.

There are many counts of this clone. The CDR3 is cut off 3 residues early in the read; its end comes from the germline J gene. This sample includes further DNA sequences coding for the same CDR3. The chain uses TRBV7-6 and TRBJ1-3; D may be TRBD1 (5 bases). In germline, CDR1 is SGHVS, CDR2 FNYEAQ. This CDR3 has 15 amino acids. The V end lost 1 base, the J end lost 0 bases, and 7 bases lay between the germline ends. The CDR3 sequence is CASSLGGASGNTIYF. CDR3 bases read: TGTGCCAGCAGCTTAGGTGGGGCCTCTGGAAACACC.

Details on this clone: The germline gene is not matched at one end of the junction; a read error may be the cause. The read is 3 residues too short to cover the CDR3 end, so that end is filled in from the germline J gene. This chain links TRBV5-1 with TRBJ2-3, with D unclear. This CDR3 region has 13 residues. CDR1 is SGHRS and CDR2 is YFSETQ in the germline V gene. The DNA read from the CDR3 is TGCGCCAGCAGCCTCCTGTTTCCAGAGACG. It is translated as CASSLLFPET. The full CDR3 protein is CASSLLFPETQYF.